The 27 T cell receptor beta chains below were found in one sample sequenced in a study of response to subunit inactivated influenza vaccine. TCRdb recomputed calls from the RT-PCR reads with MiXCR, one row per CDR3 protein. The sample includes hundreds of thousands of distinct CDR3 sequences, 14% of them seen just once. The input for sequencing was PBMCs from blood, taken 14 to 15 days before vaccination. All receptors derive from a man between 50 and 59 years old who received an inactivated influenza vaccine.

This clonotype appeared a few times. The V and J genes are TRBV5-1 and TRBJ2-2; D ambiguous. Trimming left V 4 bases short and J 3 bases short, with 10 bases between. CDR3 size: 14 residues. In germline, CDR1 is SGHRS, CDR2 YFSETQ. CDR3 DNA: TGCGCCAGCAGCGCCCTCGAAGACACCGGGGAGCTGTTTTTT. Translating gives CASSALEDTGELFF.

This chain joins TRBV9 and TRBJ2-1; D may match TRBD1 or TRBD2 (5 bases each). Germline V lookup: CDR1 SGDLS, CDR2 YYNGEE. This CDR3 is built from 14 residues. V was pared by 4 bases and J by 7 bases, with 15 bases between. The CDR3 loop reads CASSPSGTGNEQFF. CDR3 nucleotide sequence: TGTGCCAGCAGCCCCTCCGGGACCGGAAATGAGCAGTTCTTC.

The V gene is TRBV27, the J gene TRBJ2-2; D not certain. The germline V gene encodes CDR1 MNHEY and CDR2 SMNVEV (reference sequence). This CDR3 is built from 14 residues. The ends were cut back, 3 bases at V and 0 bases at J, with 5 bases in the middle. CDR3 amino acids: CASSFIANTGELFF. DNA for the CDR3: TGTGCCAGCAGTTTCATTGCGAACACCGGGGAGCTGTTTTTT.

This chain joins TRBV11-2 and TRBJ1-1; unclear D gene. Deletions cut 5 bases from V and 3 bases from J, with 10 bases between. Germline CDR1 reads SGHAT; CDR2 reads FQNNGV. The CDR3 extends over 13 amino acids. CDR3 sequence reads: CASSPRPDTEAFF. CDR3 nucleotides: TGTGCCAGCAGCCCCCGCCCGGACACTGAAGCTTTCTTT.

This clonotype was counted between two and nine times. This chain joins TRBV5-4 and TRBJ2-7; no firm D call. With 2 bases removed from V and 6 bases from J, the gap between germline ends came to 15 bases. The CDR3 loop spans 14 amino acids. Germline V CDR1 and CDR2: SGHNT, YYREEE (reference sequence). CDR3 DNA: TGTGCCAGCAGCTTCGACTCCAGCGCGGCCGAGCAGTACTTC. Protein: CASSFDSSAAEQYF.

This clonotype was observed a few times. The chain is built from TRBV10-3 and TRBJ2-3, with 7 bases aligning to TRBD2. Losses at the gene ends were 4 bases for V and 0 bases for J; bases not matched to a gene: 4. Germline V CDR1 and CDR2: ENHRY, SYGVKD. The length of the CDR3 is 15 residues. In DNA, the CDR3 is TGTGCCATCAGTGGGCTAGCGGCTAGCACAGATACGCAGTATTTT. The encoded protein is CAISGLAASTDTQYF.

The chain joins TRBV6-2 or TRBV6-3 to TRBJ1-2; possibly TRBD1 for D (6 bases). Trimming cost V 5 bases and J 4 bases, with 14 bases left between them. The CDR3 is 14 amino acids. Germline-derived CDR1 and CDR2 are MNHEY and SVGEGT. This CDR3 reads CASSLRTAFYGYTF. The CDR3 bases are TGTGCCAGCAGTCTTCGGACAGCATTCTATGGCTACACCTTC.

A few counts support this clonotype. The rearrangement joins TRBV2 to TRBJ2-2, with D possibly TRBD2 on 5 matching bases. This CDR3 is 15 amino acids long. V gave up 7 bases and J gave up 0 bases, with 12 bases separating them. The germline gives CDR1 SNHLY, CDR2 FYNNEI. The CDR3 sequence is CASKGWESNTGELFF. CDR3 DNA: TGTGCCAGCAAGGGATGGGAGTCGAACACCGGGGAGCTGTTTTTT.

V gene TRBV4-3 combines with J gene TRBJ2-7; TRBD2 matches at 13 bases. Trimming removed 1 base from V and 0 bases from J; junction bases left unmatched: 9. The germline V gene has CDR1 LGHNA and CDR2 YSLEER. The CDR3 spans 19 residues. The CDR3 spells CASSQGLTSGGSTSYEQYF. The DNA for the CDR3 is TGCGCCAGCAGCCAAGGGCTGACTAGCGGGGGGTCTACCTCCTACGAGCAGTACTTC.

The chain employs TRBV4-1 and TRBJ2-7; D may be TRBD1 or TRBD2 (7 bases each). Trimming left V 1 base short and J 3 bases short, with 13 bases between. The length of the CDR3 is 15 residues. Germline V gene data show CDR1 as MGHRA and CDR2 as YSYEKL. CDR3 DNA sequence: TGCGCCAGCAGCCAAGTGGGGGGGACAGTCTACGAGCAGTACTTC. Protein sequence: CASSQVGGTVYEQYF.

The V and J genes are TRBV25-1 and TRBJ1-2; the D is unclear. The CDR3 is made up of 11 amino acids. V was trimmed by 9 bases and J by 1 base, leaving 6 bases between them. Germline CDR1 is MGHDK and CDR2 is SYGVNS. CDR3 DNA: TGTGCCAGTGGAGTTAACTATGGCTACACCTTC. It specifies CASGVNYGYTF.

This clonotype was observed a single time. The rearrangement joins TRBV7-9 to TRBJ1-2, with unresolved D. Trimming removed 1 base from V and 7 bases from J, with 7 bases in between. The CDR3 is 12 residues long. CDR1 and CDR2 from the germline V gene are SEHNR and FQNEAQ (reference sequence). CDR3 residues: CASSLDQGGYTF. CDR3 coding DNA: TGTGCCAGCAGCTTAGACCAAGGTGGCTACACCTTC.

This clonotype was counted a few times. V is TRBV28 and J is TRBJ1-4; TRBD1 matches at 9 bases. The trim removed 3 bases at V and 0 bases at J, leaving 5 bases unmatched. The germline V gene encodes CDR1 MDHEN and CDR2 SYDVKM. The CDR3 consists of 17 residues. The CDR3 bases are TGTGCCAGCAGTTTCTTACAGGGGGCTGCAACTAATGAAAAACTGTTTTTT. This sequence encodes CASSFLQGAATNEKLFF.

This clonotype was picked up a small number of times. The genes are TRBV29-1 and TRBJ2-5, with D possibly matching TRBD2 (6 bases). The ends were cut back, 5 bases at V and 5 bases at J, with 12 bases in the middle. The CDR3 sequence is 12 residues long. Looked up from germline, CDR1 is SQVTM and CDR2 is ANQGSEA. The CDR3 region is CSVIWAGETQYF. In DNA, the CDR3 is TGCAGCGTTATCTGGGCGGGGGAGACCCAGTACTTC. The entire variable domain, with the rest obtained from reference TRBV29-1 and TRBJ2-5, is as follows: SAVISQKPSRDICQRGTSLTIQCQVDSQVTMMFWYRQQPGQSLTLIATANQGSEATYESGFVIDKFPISRPNLTFSTLTVSNMSPEDSSIYLCSVIWAGETQYFGPGTRLLVL.

The gene calls are TRBV12-3 or TRBV12-4 and TRBJ1-6; 7 positions match TRBD1. Trimming removed 3 bases from V and 9 bases from J; junction bases left unmatched: 5. CDR3 length equals 14 residues. CDR3 coding DNA: TGTGCCAGCAGTTTGGGACAGACCTCTTCACCCCTCCACTTT. Translated, it gives CASSLGQTSSPLHF.

The CDR3 loop reads CASSLVGYLKQETQYF. The CDR3 bases are TGCGCCAGCAGCTTGGTGGGCTACCTTAAACAAGAGACCCAGTACTTC. V usage is TRBV5-1 and J usage is TRBJ2-5; D unclear. This CDR3 is 16 amino acids long. With 0 bases removed from V and 2 bases from J, the gap between germline ends came to 14 bases. Looked up from germline, CDR1 is SGHRS and CDR2 is YFSETQ.

The chain recombines TRBV20-1 with TRBJ2-3; 9 bases match TRBD2. CDR3 size: 14 residues. V lost 8 bases, J lost 5 bases, and 11 bases stayed unmatched. The germline gives CDR1 DFQATT, CDR2 SNEGSKA (reference sequence). CDR3 in amino acids: CSTPPGLAGDTQYF. The CDR3 DNA reads as TGCAGTACCCCGCCGGGACTAGCCGGAGATACGCAGTATTTT.

This clonotype was observed a handful of times. The rearrangement links TRBV20-1 to TRBJ2-2; tentative D call: TRBD1 (6 bases). The germline V gene encodes CDR1 DFQATT and CDR2 SNEGSKA (reference sequence). V dropped 3 bases and J dropped 5 bases, with 13 bases sitting between them. The CDR3 has 14 residues. CDR3 nucleotides: TGCAGTGCTAGCGAACGTACAGGGACCGGGGAGCTGTTTTTT. Translation gives CSASERTGTGELFF.

The chain uses TRBV2 and TRBJ1-3, with 8 bases identical to TRBD1. This CDR3 region has 15 residues. J lost 0 bases, V lost 5 bases, and 3 bases had no gene match. Germline lookup yields CDR1 SNHLY and CDR2 FYNNEI. In DNA form, the CDR3 reads TGTGCCAGCAGTAAGACAGGGGACTCTGGAAACACCATATATTTT. Translation: CASSKTGDSGNTIYF.

In this sample, this clonotype turned up a few times. The gene calls are TRBV7-9 and TRBJ2-7, with 7 bases matching TRBD1. Germline assignment: CDR1 SEHNR and CDR2 FQNEAQ (reference sequence). V trimming: 4 bases; J trimming: 5 bases; junction bases outside the gene matches: 5. The CDR3 contains 13 residues. The CDR3 here is CASSSRQGHEQYF. In DNA, the CDR3 is TGTGCCAGCAGCTCACGACAGGGCCACGAGCAGTACTTC. The full variable domain, rest sourced from reference TRBV7-9 and TRBJ2-7, is DTGVSQNPRHKITKRGQNVTFRCDPISEHNRLYWYRQTLGQGPEFLTYFQNEAQLEKSRLLSDRFSAERPKGSFSTLEIQRTEQGDSAMYLCASSSRQGHEQYFGPGTRLTVT.

This clonotype was observed a handful of times. The rearrangement joins TRBV5-4 to TRBJ2-5, with 10 positions matching TRBD2. In germline, CDR1 is SGHNT, CDR2 YYREEE (reference sequence). The V gene end was trimmed by 0 bases and the J gene end by 5 bases; junction bases not matched to a gene: 16. This CDR3 is built from 19 residues. The CDR3 coding sequence is TGTGCCAGCAGCTTGGAACCTAGGACTAGCGGTATCACCGGGGAGACCCAGTACTTC. Encoded protein: CASSLEPRTSGITGETQYF.

The chain joins TRBV28 to TRBJ1-5; 9 nucleotides agree with TRBD1. Germline CDR1 MDHEN, CDR2 SYDVKM. CDR3 length equals 18 residues. The ends lost 2 bases at V and 5 bases at J; junction bases unmatched: 13. The CDR3 nucleotides read TGTGCCAGCAGTTTACCGGGACTCGGGACAGGGTTTTATCAGCCCCAGCATTTT. Encoded protein: CASSLPGLGTGFYQPQHF.

This clonotype was detected ten times or more. This chain connects TRBV9 to TRBJ1-2; no clear D. CDR1 is SGDLS, CDR2 YYNGEE, per germline. Between the trimmed V and J ends, which lost 4 bases and 2 bases, there was a span of 6 bases. CDR3 length: 12 residues. The DNA of the CDR3 is TGTGCCAGCAGCAACTCAAACTATGGCTACACCTTC. This gives the protein CASSNSNYGYTF.

The rearrangement joins TRBV6-5 to TRBJ2-1, with a tentative D call TRBD2 (6 bases). The germline V gene has CDR1 MNHEY and CDR2 SVGAGI. The V end was cut by 2 bases, the J end by 5 bases, with 16 bases between. CDR3 length: 16 amino acids. The CDR3 sequence: CASSYPSGTGNNEQFF. In DNA form, the CDR3 reads TGTGCCAGCAGTTACCCCTCCGGGACTGGGAACAATGAGCAGTTCTTC.

This clonotype was recorded a few times. This chain uses TRBV30 with TRBJ2-7; no clear D gene. V was cut by 2 bases and J by 9 bases, with 17 bases left in between. Germline loops: CDR1 GTSNPN, CDR2 SVGIG (reference sequence). The CDR3 is 13 amino acids. The CDR3 nucleotides read TGTGCCTGGAGTATGACGGCAGCTTCTGGGCAGTACTTC. It encodes CAWSMTAASGQYF.

The rearrangement joins TRBV5-1 to TRBJ2-7; perhaps D is TRBD1 or TRBD2 (5 bases each). This CDR3 is 14 amino acids long. V gave up 2 bases and J gave up 2 bases, with 11 bases separating them. CDR1 is SGHRS and CDR2 is YFSETQ in the germline V gene. This CDR3 reads CASSFGTQTYEQYF. For the CDR3, the DNA is TGCGCCAGCAGCTTTGGGACGCAGACCTACGAGCAGTACTTC.

The chain is built from TRBV12-3 or TRBV12-4 and TRBJ2-1, with D uncertain. The germline V and J ends were trimmed by 3 bases and 9 bases, with 6 bases remaining between them. The CDR3 totals 11 residues. As DNA, the CDR3 is TGTGCCAGCAGTTTCCGGAGTGAGCAGTTCTTC. Amino acids: CASSFRSEQFF.